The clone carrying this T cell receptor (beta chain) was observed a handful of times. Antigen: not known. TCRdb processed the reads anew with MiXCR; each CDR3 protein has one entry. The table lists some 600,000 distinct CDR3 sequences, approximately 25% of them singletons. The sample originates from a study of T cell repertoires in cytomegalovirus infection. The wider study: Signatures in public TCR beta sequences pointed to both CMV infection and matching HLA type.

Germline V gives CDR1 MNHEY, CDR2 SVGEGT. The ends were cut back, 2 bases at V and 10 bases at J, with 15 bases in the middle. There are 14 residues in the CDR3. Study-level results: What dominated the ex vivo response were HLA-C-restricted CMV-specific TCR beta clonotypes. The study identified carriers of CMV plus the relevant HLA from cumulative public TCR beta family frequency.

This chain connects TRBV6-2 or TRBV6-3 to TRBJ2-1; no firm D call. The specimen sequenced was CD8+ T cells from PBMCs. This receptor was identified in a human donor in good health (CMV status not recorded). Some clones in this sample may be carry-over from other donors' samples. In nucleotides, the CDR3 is TGTGCCAGCAGTTACACGGACCCAATGGGAGAGCAGTTCTTC. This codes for CASSYTDPMGEQFF.